This T cell receptor (beta chain) was identified in a study of CD8+ T cells in alopecia areata. Study-level information: Those treated were given oral tofacitinib at 5 to 10 mg twice daily.

Once RNA had been extracted, it was reverse transcribed into cDNA to act as the sequencing template. Libraries were prepared by immunoSEQ multiplex PCR; TCRdb keeps only in-frame clonotypes and omits some of them. The sample consists of under 250,000 clones, more than 60% of them appearing once. Treatment: oral pan-JAK inhibitor, 5-10 mg twice daily. This clone appeared once. V dropped 4 bases and J dropped 1 base, with 13 bases sitting between them. Germline V gene sequence: CDR1 GTSNPN, CDR2 SVGIG (reference sequence). The CDR3 is made up of 14 amino acids. The sequences come from CD4+ T cells sorted from blood, collected around week 46, from a patient treated with tofacitinib. The chain is built from TRBV30 and TRBJ1-1; D call uncertain. This TCR came from a human donor with alopecia areata. CDR3 region: CAWIPRLRNTEAFF. The DNA of the CDR3 is TGTGCCTGGATCCCACGGCTCCGGAACACTGAAGCTTTCTTT. The variable domain in full, completed from reference TRBV30 and TRBJ1-1, reads SQTIHQWPATLVQPVGSPLSLECTVEGTSNPNLYWYRQAAGRGLQLLFYSVGIGQISSEVPQNLSASRPQDRQFILSSKKLLLSDSGFYLCAWIPRLRNTEAFFGQGTRLTVV.